This note documents a single T cell receptor beta chain sequence. Under the authors' procedure: Reference gene primers were amplified, and this amplification served to estimate nucleated cell counts. Profiled with immunoSEQ multiplex PCR; TCRdb holds only in-frame clones, not every one. V and J calls and clone size are copied from that table; D and trimming were computed from the DNA. The sample contains approximately 120,000 clones, about 80% of which appear only once. Per the germline V gene, CDR1 is MNHEY and CDR2 is SVGAGI. This CDR3 region has 13 residues. V lost 2 bases and J 2 bases, leaving 6 bases between the germline ends. The entry originates in a study of blood T cell repertoires in COVID-19. Whole-study context: The United States, Italy and Spain were the sources of the acute and convalescent COVID-19 samples.

This clonotype was obtained from a woman in her 50s with acute or convalescent COVID-19. This chain connects TRBV6-5 to TRBJ1-2; D is unresolved. The sequencing input was peripheral blood. In nucleotides, the CDR3 is TGTGCCAGCAGTTACGCGTTGAACTATGGCTACACCTTC. Its protein is CASSYALNYGYTF.